A single sample is the source of the 14 T cell receptor beta chains below, sequenced in a study of blood T cell repertoires in COVID-19. Clones were sequenced by immunoSEQ multiplex PCR, and TCRdb holds only the in-frame ones, with some missing. This table has tens of thousands of clones, about 80% appearing once. Sequenced material: peripheral blood. The receptors were sampled from a man between 65 and 80 years old with acute or convalescent COVID-19.

V is TRBV7-9 and J is TRBJ2-1, with 13 bases aligning to TRBD2. The germline gives CDR1 SEHNR, CDR2 FQNEAQ (reference sequence). V lost 5 bases, J lost 5 bases, and 3 bases stayed unmatched. This CDR3 comprises 15 residues. The DNA of the CDR3 is TGTGCCAGCAGCCAGGGACTAGCGGGACACAATGAGCAGTTCTTC. Its protein is CASSQGLAGHNEQFF.

This sequence joins TRBV27 and TRBJ1-2; 10 bases match TRBD1. Germline CDR1 and CDR2: MNHEY and SMNVEV (reference sequence). V lost 5 bases and J lost 10; bases outside the gene matches: 10. CDR3 length: 14 residues. The CDR3 spells CASSPLGTGVDYTF. In DNA form, the CDR3 reads TGTGCCAGCAGTCCGCTTGGGACAGGGGTTGACTACACCTTC.

This clone came up a few times. The genes are TRBV3-1 (or the pseudogene TRBV3-2) and TRBJ1-2; D uncertain. Trimming stripped 0 bases from V and 4 bases from J, with 9 bases between. This CDR3 contains 14 residues. In germline, CDR1 is LGHDT, CDR2 YNNKEL (reference sequence). DNA of the CDR3: TGTGCCAGCAGCCAAGATGCGGGTTTCTATGGCTACACCTTC. Its protein is CASSQDAGFYGYTF.

This chain links TRBV7-8 with TRBJ2-2; tentative D call: TRBD1 (6 bases). Germline V CDR1 and CDR2: SGHVS, FQNEAQ. V was shortened by 6 bases and J by 6 bases, with 14 bases between the two germline ends. The CDR3 sequence is 14 residues long. The CDR3 here is CASRPGVLSGELFF. In nucleotides, the CDR3 is TGTGCCAGCAGGCCAGGGGTCCTTTCCGGGGAGCTGTTTTTT.

This clone showed up just a few times. This chain joins TRBV15 and TRBJ1-6; the match to TRBD1 covers 7 bases. This CDR3 comprises 16 residues. CDR1 LNHNV and CDR2 YYDKDF come from the germline V gene (reference sequence). Trimming took 4 bases from V and 7 from J; bases not matched to a gene: 10. The CDR3 bases are TGTGCCACCAGCACAGACCAGACAGGGTTAAATTCACCCCTCCACTTT. As protein: CATSTDQTGLNSPLHF. The entire variable domain, with the rest obtained from reference TRBV15 and TRBJ1-6, is as follows: DAMVIQNPRYQVTQFGKPVTLSCSQTLNHNVMYWYQQKSSQAPKLLFHYYDKDFNNEADTPDNFQSRRPNTSFCFLDIRSPGLGDTAMYLCATSTDQTGLNSPLHFGNGTRLTVT.

This chain uses TRBV3-1 (or the pseudogene TRBV3-2) with TRBJ2-2, with TRBD2 identical over 12 bases. The V segment lost 5 bases and the J segment 8 bases; nucleotides outside the gene matches: 3. The CDR3 spans 14 residues. CDR1 LGHDT and CDR2 YNNKEL come from the germline V gene (reference sequence). The CDR3 is CASSSGLAGGELFF. The CDR3 DNA reads TGTGCCAGCAGCTCAGGACTAGCGGGAGGGGAGCTGTTTTTT.

This chain joins TRBV9 and TRBJ2-2; TRBD1 is a possible D gene (6 bases). Trimming left V 4 bases short and J 6 bases short, with 16 bases between. Germline CDR1 is SGDLS and CDR2 is YYNGEE. The CDR3 totals 15 residues. The CDR3 is CASSPTGRYAGELFF. The CDR3 nucleotides are TGTGCCAGCAGCCCCACAGGGCGGTACGCCGGGGAGCTGTTTTTT. Filled out from reference TRBV9 and TRBJ2-2, the complete variable domain reads DSGVTQTPKHLITATGQRVTLRCSPRSGDLSVYWYQQSLDQGLQFLIQYYNGEERAKGNILERFSAQQFPDLHSELNLSSLELGDSALYFCASSPTGRYAGELFFGEGSRLTVL.

V is TRBV9 and J is TRBJ1-1; maybe TRBD1 (6 bases). V dropped 4 bases and J dropped 6 bases, with 16 bases sitting between them. Looked up from germline, CDR1 is SGDLS and CDR2 is YYNGEE. The CDR3 covers 14 residues. Here the CDR3 reads CASSPGQTKAEAFF. The CDR3 DNA reads TGTGCCAGCAGCCCGGGACAAACGAAGGCTGAAGCTTTCTTT.

The chain links TRBV11-2 to TRBJ2-4; TRBD1 aligns across 8 bases. Germline V gene lookup returns CDR1 SGHAT and CDR2 FQNNGV. There are 18 residues in the CDR3. With 4 bases clipped from V and 0 bases from J, the junction kept 11 bases outside the gene matches. CDR3 DNA: TGTGCCAGCAGCTCGCCGGGACAGGCCATTCTAGCCAAAAACATTCAGTACTTC. Encoded protein: CASSSPGQAILAKNIQYF.

The chain carries TRBV7-9 and TRBJ2-4; the match to TRBD1 covers 8 bases. The germline gives CDR1 SEHNR, CDR2 FQNEAQ (reference sequence). V lost 5 bases to trimming and J lost 0 bases; unmatched junction nucleotides: 9. The CDR3 consists of 17 residues. The CDR3 DNA is TGTGCCAGCAGCCCTCTTGGGGACAGGATAGCCAAAAACATTCAGTACTTC. Translated, it gives CASSPLGDRIAKNIQYF.

V usage is TRBV5-6 and J usage is TRBJ1-2, with TRBD1 matching 10 bases. V was clipped by 5 bases and J by 5 bases; unmatched bases: 6. The CDR3 totals 14 residues. Germline assignment: CDR1 SGHDT and CDR2 YYEEEE. The CDR3 spells CASRSGTGAYGYTF. CDR3 sequence (DNA): TGTGCCAGCAGGTCCGGGACAGGGGCTTATGGCTACACCTTC.

The V call is TRBV2, the J call TRBJ1-1; D might be TRBD1 (6 bases). V was cut by 5 bases and J by 1 base, with 11 bases left in between. The CDR3 length is 14 residues. Germline V gene data show CDR1 as SNHLY and CDR2 as FYNNEI. As DNA, the CDR3 is TGTGCCAGCAGTCGGGACACTCCGAACACTGAAGCTTTCTTT. Protein product: CASSRDTPNTEAFF.

V usage is TRBV30 and J usage is TRBJ1-2; 9 nucleotides line up with TRBD1. The germline V gene encodes CDR1 GTSNPN and CDR2 SVGIG (reference sequence). V shed 4 bases, J shed 4 bases, and the junction held 7 bases outside the gene matches. The CDR3 spans 14 residues. The CDR3 DNA follows: TGTGCCTGGACCCCGCTGACAGGGGGCTATGGCTACACCTTC. It codes for CAWTPLTGGYGYTF.

The chain is built from TRBV5-1 and TRBJ2-1; 8 bases line up with TRBD1. V was clipped by 1 base and J by 5 bases; unmatched bases: 2. CDR1 and CDR2 (germline): SGHRS, YFSETQ. The CDR3 length is 14 residues. CDR3 nucleotide sequence: TGCGCCAGCAGCTTGAGGACAGGGCACAATGAGCAGTTCTTC. It is translated as CASSLRTGHNEQFF.